Below are 10 T cell receptor beta chains sequenced from a single sample in a study of cytomegalovirus exposure and HLA in healthy donors. Clones were sequenced by immunoSEQ multiplex PCR, and TCRdb holds only the in-frame ones, with some missing. The sample carries fewer than 200,000 clones, approximately 86% recorded once. Sequences were obtained from PBMCs. These receptors were taken from a woman younger than 35 in good health and CMV-seronegative.

V is TRBV28 and J is TRBJ2-3; TRBD2 matches 7 bases. This CDR3 is 16 amino acids long. Germline CDR1 and CDR2: MDHEN and SYDVKM. The trim removed 5 bases at V and 2 bases at J, leaving 10 bases unmatched. CDR3 sequence (DNA): TGTGCCAGCAGTGCCGGGACTATGGCCTCCACAGATACGCAGTATTTT. It yields the protein CASSAGTMASTDTQYF.

The genes are TRBV6-6 and TRBJ1-2; 7 nucleotides match TRBD1. The CDR3 totals 14 residues. After removal of 5 bases from V and 2 bases from J, the junction contained 5 bases not matched to a gene. The V gene's germline CDR1 is MNHNY and CDR2 SVGAGI (reference sequence). CDR3 region: CASSPRGENYGYTF. For the CDR3, the DNA is TGTGCCAGCAGTCCCAGGGGGGAGAACTATGGCTACACCTTC.

The chain recombines TRBV9 with TRBJ2-2; no reliable D call. CDR3 length: 15 amino acids. V lost 4 bases and J lost 3, with 13 bases in between. Germline V CDR1 and CDR2: SGDLS, YYNGEE. Here the CDR3 reads CASSQYYGDTGELFF. The CDR3 DNA reads TGTGCCAGCAGCCAATACTACGGAGACACCGGGGAGCTGTTTTTT.

CDR3 sequence reads: CASTGGGAYTGELFF. Here the CDR3 DNA reads TGTGCCAGCACCGGCGGGGGGGCATATACCGGGGAGCTGTTTTTT. The chain couples TRBV6-5 to TRBJ2-2; 9 positions match TRBD2. Unmatched junction bases numbered 8, after V lost 7 bases and J lost 5 bases. The CDR3 sequence is 15 residues long. CDR1 is MNHEY, CDR2 SVGAGI, per germline.

The gene calls are TRBV25-1 and TRBJ1-2; 8 positions match TRBD1. CDR3 length equals 15 residues. Germline values: CDR1 MGHDK, CDR2 SYGVNS. V shed 5 bases, J shed 4 bases, and the junction held 9 bases outside the gene matches. The CDR3 sequence is CASSPRTGWGYGYTF. CDR3 coding DNA: TGTGCCAGCAGTCCAAGGACAGGGTGGGGCTATGGCTACACCTTC.

This chain uses TRBV4-1 with TRBJ1-2; D uncertain. Germline assignment: CDR1 MGHRA and CDR2 YSYEKL. This CDR3 spans 16 amino acids. V lost 0 bases, J lost 2 bases, and 13 bases lay in between. The CDR3: CASSQDTGWQNYGYTF. CDR3 bases: TGCGCCAGCAGCCAAGATACCGGGTGGCAGAACTATGGCTACACCTTC.

The genes are TRBV19 and TRBJ1-2; tentatively, D is TRBD1 (6 bases). Germline V gene data show CDR1 as LNHDA and CDR2 as SQIVND (reference sequence). CDR3 size: 13 residues. Trimming cost V 4 bases and J 6 bases, with 12 bases left between them. The CDR3 coding sequence is TGTGCCAGTAGTACCCACCGACAGGATGGCTACACCTTC. This gives the protein CASSTHRQDGYTF. Together with reference TRBV19 and TRBJ1-2, the CDR3 gives the full variable domain: DGGITQSPKYLFRKEGQNVTLSCEQNLNHDAMYWYRQDPGQGLRLIYYSQIVNDFQKGDIAEGYSVSREKKESFPLTVTSAQKNPTAFYLCASSTHRQDGYTFGSGTRLTVV.

The J gene is TRBJ2-3, the V gene TRBV27, with D maybe TRBD2 (5 bases). This CDR3 contains 16 residues. The ends were cut back, 4 bases at V and 3 bases at J, with 17 bases in the middle. Germline V CDR1 and CDR2: MNHEY, SMNVEV (reference sequence). As DNA, the CDR3 is TGTGCCAGCAGTTGGTATCGCTCGCCGGGGACAGATACGCAGTATTTT. Translation gives CASSWYRSPGTDTQYF.

The chain has TRBV5-1 and TRBJ2-2, with 8 bases lining up with TRBD1. The J segment lost 4 bases and the V segment lost 2 bases, leaving 1 base of the junction unmatched. The CDR3 length is 14 residues. Germline V gives CDR1 SGHRS, CDR2 YFSETQ. The CDR3 spells CASSLQGGTGELFF. The CDR3 DNA reads as TGCGCCAGCAGCTTACAGGGGGGCACCGGGGAGCTGTTTTTT. Full variable domain (missing parts from reference TRBV5-1 and TRBJ2-2): KAGVTQTPRYLIKTRGQQVTLSCSPISGHRSVSWYQQTPGQGLQFLFEYFSETQRNKGNFPGRFSGRQFSNSRSEMNVSTLELGDSALYLCASSLQGGTGELFFGEGSRLTVL.

This sequence joins TRBV2 and TRBJ2-3; 10 bases agree with TRBD2. The germline V gene has CDR1 SNHLY and CDR2 FYNNEI. The CDR3 sequence is 15 residues long. J lost 9 bases, V lost 5 bases, and 11 bases had no gene match. CDR3 residues: CASSLKAGGPGTQYF. Here the CDR3 DNA reads TGTGCCAGCAGTTTGAAAGCGGGGGGGCCCGGCACGCAGTATTTT.